This passage covers 26 T cell receptor beta chains from one sample sequenced in a study of cytomegalovirus exposure and HLA in healthy donors. The PCR employed 60 Vbeta primers together with 13 Jbeta primers. The protocol was immunoSEQ multiplex PCR, while the TCRdb copy is restricted to in-frame clones and leaves out a portion. The repertoire consists of around 72,000 clones, with about 72% occurring once and the leading ten covering less than 25%. Material: PBMCs. The receptor set was obtained from a man aged 40-50 years in good health and CMV-seropositive.

The rearrangement joins TRBV7-3 to TRBJ2-5; 12 bases match TRBD2. Germline loops: CDR1 SGHTA, CDR2 FQGTGA. The CDR3 extends over 18 amino acids. Losses at the gene ends were 5 bases for V and 2 bases for J; bases not matched to a gene: 12. The CDR3 DNA is TGTGCCAGCAGCCCACGCGGCTCTAGCGGGGGGGAGCAAGAGACCCAGTACTTC. Translation: CASSPRGSSGGEQETQYF.

The chain links TRBV19 to TRBJ2-7; D perhaps matches TRBD2 (5 bases). The CDR3 consists of 15 residues. Germline V gives CDR1 LNHDA, CDR2 SQIVND (reference sequence). Between the trimmed V and J ends, which lost 8 bases and 1 base, there was a span of 18 bases. CDR3 amino acids: CASSPSGQTSYEQYF. The CDR3 nucleotides are TGTGCCAGTTCCCCCAGCGGTCAGACATCCTACGAGCAGTACTTC.

The chain carries TRBV7-2 and TRBJ1-1, with 7 bases lining up with TRBD1. J gave up 5 bases and V 5 bases, and 5 bases lay outside the gene matches. The CDR3 sequence is 13 residues long. Germline V lookup: CDR1 SGHTA, CDR2 FQGNSA. The CDR3 DNA reads as TGTGCCAGCAGCCCAGACAGGGAAACTGAAGCTTTCTTT. Protein sequence: CASSPDRETEAFF.

V gene TRBV5-1 combines with J gene TRBJ1-1, with TRBD1 as a possible D gene (5 bases). V was cut by 0 bases and J by 1 base, with 10 bases left in between. Germline CDR1 SGHRS, CDR2 YFSETQ. The CDR3 has 15 amino acids. CDR3 amino acids: CASSLGDRRNTEAFF. CDR3 bases: TGCGCCAGCAGCTTGGGTGACAGACGGAACACTGAAGCTTTCTTT.

Regarding this clone: Compared with germline, one end of the junction differs, possibly owing to a read error. This sequence joins TRBV7-6 and TRBJ2-7, with D perhaps TRBD2 (6 bases). The CDR3 covers 17 residues. Germline-derived CDR1 and CDR2 are SGHVS and FNYEAQ. The CDR3 DNA reads as TGTGCCAGCAGCTTACTCGACTCTAGCGTTCCCCCCTACGAGCAGCACTTC. It specifies CASSLLDSSVPPYEQHF.

This chain links TRBV28 with TRBJ1-1, with 7 bases identical to TRBD1. Germline trimming cut 8 bases from V and 8 bases from J; bases unmatched to any gene: 5. Germline lookup yields CDR1 MDHEN and CDR2 SYDVKM. The CDR3 totals 11 residues. As DNA, the CDR3 is TGTGCCAGCCGAGTCAGGGGGGAAGCTTTCTTT. Its translation: CASRVRGEAFF.

This clone was seen more than once but under ten times. The same CDR3 is also encoded by other DNA sequences in this sample. The chain links TRBV28 to TRBJ2-5; possible D gene TRBD1, 6 bases. CDR3 size: 14 residues. V lost 3 bases and J 2 bases, leaving 10 bases between the germline ends. Looked up from germline, CDR1 is MDHEN and CDR2 is SYDVKM. The CDR3 sequence is CASSLMRGQETQYF. The CDR3 nucleotides read TGTGCCAGCAGTTTGATGAGGGGGCAAGAGACCCAGTACTTC.

This chain links TRBV5-4 with TRBJ2-5; 7 bases are a match to TRBD1. The germline V gene has CDR1 SGHNT and CDR2 YYREEE (reference sequence). The CDR3 totals 13 residues. V shed 0 bases and J 4 bases; nucleotides not matched to a gene: 0. CDR3 amino acids: CASSLGDRETQYF. The CDR3 region has the DNA TGTGCCAGCAGCTTGGGGGACAGAGAGACCCAGTACTTC. The full variable domain, completed using reference TRBV5-4 and TRBJ2-5, is ETGVTQSPTHLIKTRGQQVTLRCSSQSGHNTVSWYQQALGQGPQFIFQYYREEENGRGNFPPRFSGLQFPNYSSELNVNALELDDSALYLCASSLGDRETQYFGPGTRLLVL.

The rearrangement links TRBV6-1 to TRBJ2-3; 14 positions match TRBD2. This CDR3 has 17 amino acids. Per the germline V gene, CDR1 is MNHNS and CDR2 is SASEGT. With V trimmed by 1 base and J by 4 bases, 4 bases remained unmatched. CDR3 sequence reads: CASSEVRLAGGADTQYF. The CDR3 DNA reads as TGTGCCAGCAGTGAAGTACGACTAGCGGGGGGGGCAGATACGCAGTATTTT.

The rearrangement joins TRBV7-9 to TRBJ1-1, with D perhaps TRBD1 (6 bases). Germline V gene sequence: CDR1 SEHNR, CDR2 FQNEAQ (reference sequence). Deletions cut 4 bases from V and 6 bases from J, with 12 bases between. The CDR3 loop spans 13 amino acids. The CDR3 DNA follows: TGTGCCAGCAGCTCAACAGGGTCCGCTGAAGCTTTCTTT. Translating gives CASSSTGSAEAFF.

The chain recombines TRBV5-1 with TRBJ2-1, with D perhaps TRBD2 (6 bases). The CDR3 has 14 residues. V was cut by 5 bases and J by 1 base, with 10 bases left in between. The germline gives CDR1 SGHRS, CDR2 YFSETQ. The CDR3 DNA reads as TGCGCCAGCAGAACTAGCCCTTCCTACAATGAGCAGTTCTTC. Translating gives CASRTSPSYNEQFF.

This sequence joins TRBV5-4 and TRBJ2-3, with 8 positions matching TRBD1. This CDR3 has 14 amino acids. V shed 4 bases and J 5 bases; nucleotides not matched to a gene: 6. Germline values: CDR1 SGHNT, CDR2 YYREEE (reference sequence). The CDR3 loop is CASSGDRGGDTQYF. The CDR3 nucleotides are TGTGCCAGCAGCGGAGACAGGGGAGGAGATACGCAGTATTTT.

The J gene is TRBJ2-2, the V gene TRBV28; possibly TRBD2 for D (7 bases). Per germline, CDR1 MDHEN and CDR2 SYDVKM. The CDR3 spans 14 residues. The germline V and J ends were trimmed by 8 bases and 5 bases, with 15 bases remaining between them. The CDR3 DNA reads as TGTGCCAGCCTGGGCGGGGGCGGGACCGGGGAGCTGTTTTTT. Translating it yields CASLGGGGTGELFF.

V gene TRBV19 combines with J gene TRBJ1-1; 9 nucleotides agree with TRBD1. The CDR3 contains 14 residues. Germline assignment: CDR1 LNHDA and CDR2 SQIVND (reference sequence). Trimming removed 1 base from V and 8 bases from J; junction bases left unmatched: 5. Here the CDR3 DNA reads TGTGCCAGTAGTATAGCCTTGGGACAGGGAGAAGCTTTCTTT. Protein sequence: CASSIALGQGEAFF.

The chain uses TRBV30 and TRBJ1-5; weak D call: TRBD1 (5 bases). Germline V gene data show CDR1 as GTSNPN and CDR2 as SVGIG (reference sequence). The CDR3 totals 14 residues. This CDR3 reads CAWGREWDNQPQHF. In DNA, the CDR3 is TGTGCTTGGGGCAGGGAATGGGATAATCAGCCCCAGCATTTT.

This rearrangement joins TRBV7-2 to TRBJ2-5, with D possibly being TRBD2 (5 bases). V was clipped by 3 bases and J by 5 bases, with 10 bases between them. Germline CDR1 reads SGHTA; CDR2 reads FQGNSA. The CDR3 loop spans 13 amino acids. The DNA for the CDR3 is TGTGCCAGCAGCTTCCAACTAGGGGAGACCCAGTACTTC. Translated, it gives CASSFQLGETQYF.

The CDR3 here is CASSLATGSGDTQYF. The CDR3 DNA sequence: TGTGCCAGCAGCTTAGCCACGGGGTCGGGAGATACGCAGTATTTT. This chain uses TRBV11-2 with TRBJ2-3; D is possibly TRBD2 (5 bases). V lost 1 base and J lost 5, with 13 bases in between. The CDR3 is 15 residues long. CDR1 is SGHAT and CDR2 is FQNNGV in the germline V gene.

The chain couples TRBV30 to TRBJ2-5; 7 nucleotides match TRBD1. The J call is doubtful: the DNA matches TRBJ2-7 better. The CDR3 is 12 residues long. Germline V lookup: CDR1 GTSNPN, CDR2 SVGIG (reference sequence). The DNA for the CDR3 is TGTGCCTGGATTACAGGGGCCTACGAGCAGTACTTC. It specifies CAWITGAYEQYF.

This clone was counted only a few times. This chain links TRBV4-1 with TRBJ1-1; D may be TRBD1 (5 bases). V lost 3 bases and J lost 8, with 10 bases in between. CDR1 is MGHRA and CDR2 is YSYEKL in the germline V gene. The CDR3 has 12 residues. Written as DNA, the CDR3 is TGCGCCAGCAGCCATACCCGGGGGGAAGCTTTCTTT. It codes for CASSHTRGEAFF.

Notes on this clone: Additional DNA sequences in this sample encode the identical CDR3. This sequence joins TRBV6-1 and TRBJ2-6, with TRBD1 matching over 7 bases. The CDR3 loop spans 15 amino acids. Germline assignment: CDR1 MNHNS and CDR2 SASEGT. J lost 0 bases, V lost 5 bases, and 1 base had no gene match. CDR3 nucleotide sequence: TGTGCCAGCAGTCGGGACAGCTCTGGGGCCAACGTCCTGACTTTC. Residues: CASSRDSSGANVLTF.

This chain joins TRBV9 and TRBJ2-6; 7 nucleotides agree with TRBD2. Germline V gives CDR1 SGDLS, CDR2 YYNGEE. Losses at the gene ends were 0 bases for V and 0 bases for J; bases not matched to a gene: 9. The CDR3 sequence is 19 residues long. This CDR3 is CASSVGERRGSSGANVLTF. In DNA, the CDR3 is TGTGCCAGCAGCGTAGGAGAGAGGCGGGGGAGCTCTGGGGCCAACGTCCTGACTTTC.

V usage is TRBV27 and J usage is TRBJ2-3; 10 positions match TRBD2. V gave up 4 bases and J gave up 1 base; unmatched junction bases: 14. The CDR3 runs to 19 residues. The germline gives CDR1 MNHEY, CDR2 SMNVEV (reference sequence). The CDR3 nucleotides read TGTGCCAGCAGTTGTATGTCGAACTTAGCGGGGGGCCGCACAGATACGCAGTATTTT. Its translation is CASSCMSNLAGGRTDTQYF.

The chain combines TRBV5-6 with TRBJ1-2; 8 positions match TRBD1. The CDR3 consists of 15 residues. Germline V gene sequence: CDR1 SGHDT, CDR2 YYEEEE. V was pared by 1 base and J by 3 bases, with 5 bases of the junction left unmatched. CDR3 loop: CASSLQGAWDYGYTF. CDR3 nucleotides: TGTGCCAGCAGCTTGCAGGGGGCCTGGGACTATGGCTACACCTTC.

This chain links TRBV10-3 with TRBJ2-3, with 10 bases matching TRBD2. Germline V gene sequence: CDR1 ENHRY, CDR2 SYGVKD. Losses at the gene ends were 6 bases for V and 1 base for J; bases not matched to a gene: 4. The CDR3 has 15 amino acids. CDR3 sequence reads: CAISPSGGRTDTQYF. The CDR3, as DNA: TGTGCCATCAGCCCTAGCGGGGGCCGCACAGATACGCAGTATTTT.

This chain connects TRBV5-4 to TRBJ1-1; 7 bases map to TRBD1. The CDR3 is 16 residues long. Germline V gene data show CDR1 as SGHNT and CDR2 as YYREEE (reference sequence). The V and J ends lost 0 bases and 3 bases, in that order; junction bases with no gene match: 8. The CDR3 nucleotides read TGTGCCAGCAGCTTGGCAGGGGGTCTAGGGGACACTGAAGCTTTCTTT. Translation: CASSLAGGLGDTEAFF.

The chain combines TRBV30 with TRBJ1-4, with D unresolved. V was pared by 5 bases and J by 6 bases, with 10 bases between. The germline gives CDR1 GTSNPN, CDR2 SVGIG (reference sequence). The CDR3 is 12 amino acids. The CDR3 is CAWGHSDEKLFF. The CDR3 DNA follows: TGTGCCTGGGGTCACTCGGATGAAAAACTGTTTTTT.